This TCR beta chain was recorded in a study of T-cell reconstitution after alpha-beta-depleted transplantation in children. The study, taken as a whole, reports: Fresh T-cell production supplied most of the T-cell counts and diversity seen one year after transplant. In patients about two months after transplant, alpha-beta T cells reportedly arose from several hundred expanded graft clones.

There are a few counts of this clonotype. Antigen: not known. Preparation of the TCRbeta library involved a method that used unique molecular identifiers. TCRdb fed the PCR reads into MiXCR, producing one record per CDR3 protein. This table holds some 120,000 distinct CDR3 sequences, about a tenth found once. This CDR3 comprises 16 residues. Trimming stripped 6 bases from V and 3 bases from J, with 18 bases between. Germline V gives CDR1 WSHSY, CDR2 SAAADI. The source material was PBMCs, mostly from graft donor cells, sampled 180 days after TCRalphabeta/CD19-depleted stem cell transplant. The gene calls are TRBV10-2 and TRBJ2-1, with D perhaps being TRBD1 or TRBD2 (5 bases each). The source is a girl under three years old who had a stem cell transplant for combined immunodeficiency, so the T cells may come from the graft donor. This chain's CDR3 is CASRGTLGKGYNEQFF. The DNA for the CDR3 is TGCGCCAGCAGGGGGACCCTCGGGAAGGGCTACAATGAGCAGTTCTTC.